These T cell receptor beta chains were read from a single sample in a study of response to subunit inactivated influenza vaccine. TCRdb fed the RT-PCR reads into MiXCR, producing one record per CDR3 protein. The sample lists 650,000 or so distinct CDR3 sequences; about 15% were seen once. Sample: PBMCs from blood, taken around two weeks before vaccination. The receptors were gathered from a man aged 45-65 years who received an inactivated influenza vaccine. Both conserved end residues are part of each CDR3. The D gene is left open where the match is weak. Some rows mark clone size as missing; the rest say once, few, many or name a class of expanded clone.

CDR3aa	CDR3nt	abundance	v_gene	d_gene	j_gene
CASSSYSSHQETQYF	TGTGCCAGCAGCTCGTATTCGTCCCACCAAGAGACCCAGTACTTC	few	TRBV7-9	NA	TRBJ2-5
CSVEEDGVRSTEAFF	TGCAGCGTTGAAGAAGACGGGGTGAGGAGCACTGAAGCTTTCTTT	NA	TRBV29-1	NA	TRBJ1-1
CASSDFGPSAEQFF	TGTGCCAGCAGCGATTTCGGGCCGAGTGCGGAGCAGTTCTTC	few	TRBV14	NA	TRBJ2-1
CASSQDGDGEQFF	TGTGCCAGCAGCCAAGACGGTGACGGTGAGCAGTTCTTC	NA	TRBV4-2	NA	TRBJ2-1
CASSAGGSDYNEQFF	TGTGCCAGCAGTGCCGGGGGATCTGACTACAATGAGCAGTTCTTC	NA	TRBV9	NA	TRBJ2-1
CASSAYSGMTYEQYF	TGTGCCAGCAGTGCTTATAGCGGGATGACCTACGAGCAGTACTTC	NA	TRBV12-3/TRBV12-4	TRBD2	TRBJ2-7
CAWSDGADTQYF	TGTGCCTGGAGTGACGGCGCAGATACGCAGTATTTT	NA	TRBV30	NA	TRBJ2-3
CASSPQERGIYNEQFF	TGTGCCAGCTCACCGCAGGAGAGGGGAATTTACAATGAGCAGTTCTTC	few	TRBV18	NA	TRBJ2-1
CASGQGGQPQHF	TGTGCCAGCGGACAGGGAGGACAGCCCCAGCATTTT	many	TRBV6-2/TRBV6-3	TRBD1	TRBJ1-5
CASSLRGDRYEQYF	TGTGCCAGCAGTTTACGAGGGGACCGCTACGAGCAGTACTTC	NA	TRBV27	NA	TRBJ2-7
CSARALTGTGNTGELFF	TGCAGTGCTAGAGCCCTAACTGGGACAGGGAACACCGGGGAGCTGTTTTTT	NA	TRBV20-1	TRBD1	TRBJ2-2
CASSQKTAGVAGELFF	TGTGCCAGCAGCCAGAAAACAGCGGGAGTAGCCGGGGAGCTGTTTTTT	many	TRBV7-6	TRBD2	TRBJ2-2
CASSQGIAGTRHEQFF	TGCGCCAGCAGCCAAGGGATAGCGGGGACTCGTCATGAGCAGTTCTTC	NA	TRBV4-3	TRBD2	TRBJ2-1
CASSLEGTAGGKYF	TGTGCCAGCAGCTTAGAAGGGACGGCCGGAGGGAAGTACTTC	NA	TRBV7-9	NA	TRBJ2-7
CASSLGRGSLSQYF	TGTGCCAGCAGCTTAGGTCGGGGAAGCTTGTCCCAGTACTTC	NA	TRBV7-2	NA	TRBJ2-5
CASSMTSNQPQHF	TGTGCCAGCAGCATGACCAGCAATCAGCCCCAGCATTTT	few	TRBV6-1	NA	TRBJ1-5
CASSQDWRYSPLHF	TGCGCCAGCAGCCAAGACTGGCGGTATTCACCCCTCCACTTT	NA	TRBV4-3	NA	TRBJ1-6